The present TCR beta chain was sequenced within a study of control samples from healthy donors and cancer patients. Measured with immunoSEQ multiplex PCR; TCRdb has only the in-frame clones, and not every one. The sample lists about 83,000 clones, 91% occurring once. Material: blood. This TCR was sampled from a man aged 25 to 40 in good health.

This CDR3 is CASSSRLAGTSYEQYF. CDR3 DNA: TGTGCCAGTAGTTCCCGACTAGCGGGAACATCCTACGAGCAGTACTTC. This chain uses TRBV19 with TRBJ2-7, with 11 bases aligning to TRBD2. The CDR3 is 16 amino acids. Trimming removed 5 bases from V and 1 base from J; junction bases left unmatched: 7. Germline V gene data show CDR1 as LNHDA and CDR2 as SQIVND (reference sequence).